This TCR beta chain was identified during a study of blood T cell repertoires in COVID-19 (TCRdb year 2020). About the study as a whole: Samples covering the acute and convalescent phases of COVID-19 were provided by collaborators in the United States, Italy and Spain. The material from the prospective study consisted of cDNA or gDNA derived from T cells, B-cell-depleted T cells, or PBMCs. Deeply sampled blood TCRbeta repertoires from subjects exposed to, actively infected with, or recovered from COVID-19 were included in the dataset. The repertoires were released in a freely available public database meant as a resource for research on the immune response to SARS-CoV-2. The samples were drawn from the first 160 participants of the ongoing ImmuneRACE study and from 950 to 1,500 subjects provided by 6 global collaborators. The sample metadata nearly always contained a de-identified subject ID, COVID-19 status, age in years and sex. Where available, HLA class I and class II types were taken from metadata supplied by the sample provider and were not determined by assay-based typing. Results and caveats for the whole study, not just this receptor: The amount of clinical and demographic metadata varied by source and participant and was provided uncurated.

TCRbeta CDR3 regions were amplified from genomic DNA by means of the immunoSEQ Assay, a bias-controlled multiplex PCR. The original pipeline was this. Nucleated cell counts per sample were estimated from amplification of reference gene primers within the assay. To quantify the absolute abundance of each unique TCRbeta CDR3 rearrangement, sequence reads were collapsed and filtered. Productive Simpson clonality was computed per sample as the square root of Simpson's diversity index over productive rearrangements. TCRdb retrieved this table from immuneACCESS and kept in-frame rearrangements only. Not all clones are present; in checked studies, unresolved V genes account for under half, and no reason is known for the remainder. The D gene and trimming were derived from the DNA, and the V and J assignments and clone size from that table. Counted in this sample were approximately 270,000 clones; approximately 83% of them appeared once. Of the sample, 15% to 19% is held by the ten largest clones.

One collaborating source in Seattle enrolled patients while the patients were actively infected and followed the patients over time throughout the course of disease. Whole blood was collected in K2EDTA tubes by collaborating institutions according to the institutions' own protocols. For TCRbeta analysis, collaborators shipped samples as frozen whole blood, isolated PBMCs, or DNA extracted from either of those sample types. Looking up the germline V gene yields CDR1 KGHDR and CDR2 SFDVKD. Trimmed from V: 9 bases; trimmed from J: 4 bases; junction bases lacking a gene match: 7. The CDR3 spans 13 residues, from the cysteine through the phenylalanine. Just CDR3 DNA is preserved here, 39 bases in frame from base 1. Regarding this clone: Its antigen is not yet known. There are no base qualities to consult, and no much larger clone falls within one base.

The sequencing input was peripheral blood. This receptor was taken from a person aged 70 to 79 with COVID-19, enrolled during active disease. The chain couples TRBV24-1 to TRBJ1-1; the central 7 bases match TRBD1. Here is the DNA: TGTGCCACCCGAGGGGGCGCAGGCACTGAAGCTTTCTTT. This yields the protein CATRGGAGTEAFF.